These 2 T cell receptor beta chains share one sample of origin, sequenced in a study of identical twins. Each CDR3 protein gets one entry after TCRdb re-called the 5' RACE reads with MiXCR. The sample shows about 280,000 distinct CDR3 sequences, about 8.9% of them seen only once. The same data also went into a second study, on yellow fever vaccine responses in identical twins.

Material: memory (CD45RO+) T cells sorted from blood. The receptor set was obtained from a woman younger than 35 in good health.

This sequence joins TRBV7-9 and TRBJ2-7, with D maybe TRBD2 (6 bases). Germline V gene lookup returns CDR1 SEHNR and CDR2 FQNEAQ (reference sequence). Trimming pared 5 bases from V and 5 bases from J, leaving 19 bases between. The CDR3 sequence is 15 residues long. The CDR3 here is CASSPNVRGPNEQYV. The DNA of the CDR3 is TGTGCCAGCAGCCCTAACGTGCGGGGTCCCAACGAGCAGTACGTC.

This clonotype was seen many times. One end of the junction varies from germline; a read error may be responsible. This chain connects TRBV4-1 to TRBJ2-4, with 8 positions matching TRBD2. Germline CDR1 and CDR2: MGHRA and YSYEKL. This CDR3 has 14 residues. CDR3 protein: CASSQDPGREVVDF. CDR3 nucleotide sequence: TGCGCCAGCAGCCAAGATCCTGGGCGGGAGGTCGTCGACTTC.